A single sample is the source of the 21 T cell receptor beta chains below, sequenced in a study of cytomegalovirus exposure and HLA in healthy donors. PCR used 60 Vbeta primers and 13 Jbeta primers. TCRdb's table, derived via immunoSEQ multiplex PCR, lists solely in-frame clones and lacks some. The sample yields roughly 130,000 clones, over 60% seen once. The sequencing input was PBMCs. The receptors derive from a man between 40 and 49 years old in good health and CMV-seronegative.

The rearrangement uses TRBV30 and TRBJ2-1; 8 nucleotides align to TRBD2. The germline CDR1 and CDR2 sequences are GTSNPN and SVGIG (reference sequence). V was pared by 3 bases and J by 9 bases, with 13 bases of the junction left unmatched. CDR3 length equals 15 residues. The CDR3 DNA reads as TGTGCCTGGAGCTTAACGACTAGCGAGGTCAGTGAGCAGTTCTTC. Translation: CAWSLTTSEVSEQFF.

The chain uses TRBV6-1 and TRBJ2-7; 9 bases align to TRBD2. This CDR3 region has 16 residues. Per germline, CDR1 MNHNS and CDR2 SASEGT. Losses at the gene ends were 0 bases for V and 2 bases for J; bases not matched to a gene: 5. For the CDR3, the DNA is TGTGCCAGCAGTGAAGCGCGGGGGGGCGCAACCTACGAGCAGTACTTC. Amino acid sequence: CASSEARGGATYEQYF.

This chain links TRBV28 with TRBJ2-7; 9 nucleotides agree with TRBD1. Trimming cost V 7 bases and J 2 bases; bases outside gene matches: 6. This CDR3 spans 14 amino acids. Germline-derived CDR1 and CDR2 are MDHEN and SYDVKM. This CDR3 reads CASIPGQGPYEQYF. In nucleotides, the CDR3 is TGTGCCAGCATCCCGGGACAGGGTCCCTACGAGCAGTACTTC.

V and J are TRBV12-2 and TRBJ2-3; TRBD2 is the table's D call, not checked against the DNA. TRBV12-2 is termed a pseudogene. The CDR3 is made up of 16 amino acids. The CDR3, as DNA: TGTGCAAGTCGCTTAGCGGAGCGGGGGCGCGCGGATACGCAGTATTTT. Amino acid sequence: CASRLAERGRADTQYF.

The rearrangement uses TRBV4-1 and TRBJ2-3, with D perhaps matching TRBD2 (5 bases). Germline V gives CDR1 MGHRA, CDR2 YSYEKL. Trimming shortened V by 1 base and J by 2 bases, and 13 bases separated the two germline ends. The CDR3 extends over 16 amino acids. CDR3 amino acids: CASSQVAPRATDTQYF. The CDR3 nucleotides read TGCGCCAGCAGCCAAGTGGCTCCGAGGGCCACAGATACGCAGTATTTT.

This clone was found a few times. The rearrangement links TRBV7-6 to TRBJ2-7; D perhaps matches TRBD1 (5 bases). CDR3 length equals 14 residues. Deletions cut 1 base from V and 3 bases from J, with 10 bases between. Germline CDR1 and CDR2: SGHVS and FNYEAQ. CDR3 loop: CASSLGGSLYEQYF. As DNA, the CDR3 is TGTGCCAGCAGCTTAGGGGGCAGCCTCTACGAGCAGTACTTC.

The genes are TRBV27 and TRBJ1-5; 12 positions match TRBD1. Trimming removed 2 bases from V and 3 bases from J; junction bases left unmatched: 5. The CDR3 covers 17 residues. The germline gives CDR1 MNHEY, CDR2 SMNVEV (reference sequence). CDR3 coding DNA: TGTGCCAGCAGTTTACGGGGACAGGGGGCAGACAATCAGCCCCAGCATTTT. Its translation: CASSLRGQGADNQPQHF.

As regards this clone: An end of the junction differs from the germline gene, which may be a read error. V gene TRBV7-9 combines with J gene TRBJ2-3; D is ambiguous. The CDR3 spans 14 residues. Germline CDR1 and CDR2: SEHNR and FQNEAQ (reference sequence). The CDR3 bases are TGTTCCAGCAGTTCTACTTTGAGTACAGATACGCAGTATTTT. Translating gives CSSSSTLSTDTQYF. The complete variable domain, with remaining parts taken from reference TRBV7-9 and TRBJ2-3, reads DTGVSQNPRHKITKRGQNVTFRCDPISEHNRLYWYRQTLGQGPEFLTYFQNEAQLEKSRLLSDRFSAERPKGSFSTLEIQRTEQGDSAMYLCSSSSTLSTDTQYFGPGTRLTVL.

V gene TRBV6-5 combines with J gene TRBJ2-2, with TRBD1 matching over 8 bases. Germline CDR1 is MNHEY and CDR2 is SVGAGI. The CDR3 sequence is 14 residues long. V lost 2 bases and J lost 8; bases outside the gene matches: 4. Here the CDR3 reads CASSYGQGGGELFF. Here the CDR3 DNA reads TGTGCCAGCAGTTACGGACAGGGTGGGGGGGAGCTGTTTTTT.

V and J are TRBV7-3 and TRBJ2-6, with D perhaps TRBD2 (5 bases). V was clipped by 1 base and J by 0 bases, with 10 bases between them. The CDR3 loop spans 17 amino acids. Germline V CDR1 and CDR2: SGHTA, FQGTGA. The CDR3 region has the DNA TGTGCCAGCAGCTTAAAAGGTGGGAGCTCTGGGGCCAACGTCCTGACTTTC. Its protein is CASSLKGGSSGANVLTF.

The chain recombines TRBV11-2 with TRBJ2-3; possible D gene TRBD1, 6 bases. The CDR3 totals 13 residues. The germline V gene has CDR1 SGHAT and CDR2 FQNNGV. V lost 8 bases, J lost 3 bases, and 12 bases lay in between. CDR3 DNA: TGTGCCAGCCAGGGGCTAGCAACAGATACGCAGTATTTT. Amino acids: CASQGLATDTQYF.

This rearrangement joins TRBV6-5 to TRBJ1-3, with D unclear. V was cut by 5 bases and J by 7 bases, with 3 bases left in between. This CDR3 region has 10 residues. Germline CDR1 reads MNHEY; CDR2 reads SVGAGI. The CDR3 loop is CASSHNTIYF. DNA for the CDR3: TGTGCCAGCAGTCATAACACCATATATTTT.

The J gene is TRBJ2-3, the V gene TRBV7-6, with a possible D match to TRBD2 (7 bases). The CDR3 is 15 amino acids. The V and J ends lost 6 bases and 5 bases respectively, with 18 bases between them. CDR1 and CDR2 from the germline V gene are SGHVS and FNYEAQ. The CDR3 spells CASRLGGGGGDTQYF. In nucleotides, the CDR3 is TGTGCCAGCAGGCTGGGGGGCGGGGGAGGAGATACGCAGTATTTT.

This clone was observed a handful of times. The chain combines TRBV7-9 with TRBJ1-2, with 8 nucleotides matching TRBD1. The CDR3 is 14 amino acids. Germline values: CDR1 SEHNR, CDR2 FQNEAQ (reference sequence). V lost 4 bases to trimming and J lost 0 bases; unmatched junction nucleotides: 1. The CDR3 DNA reads as TGTGCCAGCAGCTCGGGACAGGCTAACTATGGCTACACCTTC. Translation: CASSSGQANYGYTF.

In this sample, this clone turned up many times. The DNA for the CDR3 is TGTGCCAGCAGTTCCCCCGGGGGAGAGGGGGAAAAACTGTTTTTT. Amino acids: CASSSPGGEGEKLFF. The genes are TRBV28 and TRBJ1-4, with D perhaps TRBD1 (5 bases). The ends were cut back, 4 bases at V and 8 bases at J, with 17 bases in the middle. This CDR3 is built from 15 residues. Germline V CDR1 and CDR2: MDHEN, SYDVKM.

This chain joins TRBV7-9 and TRBJ2-1, with 8 bases aligning to TRBD2. The CDR3 runs 15 residues. Germline lookup yields CDR1 SEHNR and CDR2 FQNEAQ (reference sequence). V gave up 6 bases and J gave up 8 bases; unmatched junction bases: 12. The CDR3 DNA sequence: TGTGCCAGCAGGTCCGGGACTAGTCTGTTCGATGAGCAGTTCTTC. Translated, it gives CASRSGTSLFDEQFF.

The rearrangement links TRBV5-6 to TRBJ2-3; weak D call: TRBD1 (6 bases). Between the trimmed V and J ends, which lost 0 bases and 3 bases, there was a span of 17 bases. This CDR3 is 17 amino acids long. CDR1 and CDR2 (germline): SGHDT, YYEEEE. The CDR3 sequence: CASSLELQGPVTDTQYF. The CDR3 region has the DNA TGTGCCAGCAGCTTGGAATTACAGGGACCTGTTACAGATACGCAGTATTTT.

The V call is TRBV2, the J call TRBJ2-7, with D perhaps TRBD1 (5 bases). Germline assignment: CDR1 SNHLY and CDR2 FYNNEI. The CDR3 runs 13 residues. V was trimmed by 4 bases and J by 2 bases, leaving 9 bases between them. The CDR3 DNA is TGTGCCAGCAGTGGGACAAGAGCCTACGAGCAGTACTTC. This gives the protein CASSGTRAYEQYF.

The CDR3 sequence is CSTGTHQETQYF. CDR3 sequence (DNA): TGCAGCACCGGGACTCACCAAGAGACCCAGTACTTC. The chain couples TRBV29-1 to TRBJ2-5; D perhaps matches TRBD2 (6 bases). Germline CDR1 reads SQVTM; CDR2 reads ANQGSEA. Trimming took off 8 bases at V and 0 bases at J, with 10 bases between the two ends. The CDR3 has 12 amino acids.

The rearrangement uses TRBV5-1 and TRBJ1-4, with a possible D match to TRBD1 (5 bases). Trimming took 0 bases from V and 7 from J, leaving 13 bases between them. This CDR3 is 15 amino acids long. Per germline, CDR1 SGHRS and CDR2 YFSETQ. DNA for the CDR3: TGCGCCAGCAGCTTGGCCGGGGGGGGTAGTGAAAAACTGTTTTTT. Translation: CASSLAGGGSEKLFF.

J is TRBJ2-5 and V is TRBV4-1, with TRBD2 matching 13 bases. The V gene end was trimmed by 0 bases and the J gene end by 0 bases; junction bases not matched to a gene: 4. The CDR3 totals 18 residues. Germline loops: CDR1 MGHRA, CDR2 YSYEKL. CDR3 sequence (DNA): TGCGCCAGCAGCCAAGAACCCGGGACTAGCGGGGACCAAGAGACCCAGTACTTC. Amino acids: CASSQEPGTSGDQETQYF.